This TCR beta chain was captured in a study of beta chain features in type 1 diabetes. Expressed TCRB transcripts were sequenced, since all the RNA that had been isolated was reverse transcribed. The data were produced by immunoSEQ multiplex PCR, yet TCRdb's version contains in-frame clones alone and is incomplete. The table has 900,000 or so clones, roughly 15% seen once; the top ten hold about 0.02%. Trimming removed 0 bases at V and 3 bases at J, with 11 bases between. Germline loops: CDR1 ENHRY, CDR2 SYGVKD. The CDR3 covers 15 residues. J is TRBJ1-1 and V is TRBV10-3; D remains unclear. This TCR came from a woman between 18 and 29 years old in good health. The specimen was naive CD4+ T cells from blood. This CDR3 reads CAISESILLHTEAFF. The CDR3 DNA is TGTGCCATCAGTGAGTCGATATTACTCCACACTGAAGCTTTCTTT.